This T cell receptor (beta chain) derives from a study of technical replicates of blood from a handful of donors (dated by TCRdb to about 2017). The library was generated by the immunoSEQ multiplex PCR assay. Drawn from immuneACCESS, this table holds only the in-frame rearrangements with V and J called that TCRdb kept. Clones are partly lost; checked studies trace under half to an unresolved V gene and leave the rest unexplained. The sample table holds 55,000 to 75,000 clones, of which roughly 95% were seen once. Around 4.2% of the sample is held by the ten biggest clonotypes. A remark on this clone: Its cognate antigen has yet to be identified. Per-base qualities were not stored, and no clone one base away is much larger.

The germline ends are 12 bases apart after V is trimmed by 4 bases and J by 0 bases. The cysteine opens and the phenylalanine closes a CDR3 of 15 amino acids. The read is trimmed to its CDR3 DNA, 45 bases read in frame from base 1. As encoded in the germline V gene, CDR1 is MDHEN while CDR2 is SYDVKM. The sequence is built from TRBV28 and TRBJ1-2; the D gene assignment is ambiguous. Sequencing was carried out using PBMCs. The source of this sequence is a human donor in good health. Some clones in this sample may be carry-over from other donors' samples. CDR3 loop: CASSSPAEANYGYTF. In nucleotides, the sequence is TGTGCCAGCAGTTCTCCCGCGGAGGCTAACTATGGCTACACCTTC.